This TCR beta chain was sequenced in a study of blood T cell repertoires in COVID-19 (TCRdb year 2020). Regarding the research as a whole: Samples covering the acute and convalescent phases of COVID-19 were provided by collaborators in the United States, Italy and Spain. The sample metadata nearly always contained a de-identified subject ID, COVID-19 status, age in years and sex. The repertoires were made available in a free public database intended to serve as a resource for research on the immune response to SARS-CoV-2. Deeply sampled blood TCRbeta repertoires from subjects exposed to, actively infected with, or recovered from COVID-19 were included in the dataset. Samples came from the ongoing ImmuneRACE study (first 160 participants) plus 1,254 subjects from 6 global collaborators. Where available, HLA class I and class II types were obtained from metadata supplied by the sample provider rather than from assay-based typing. The prospective study material was composed of cDNA or gDNA derived from T cells, B-cell-depleted T cells, or PBMCs. The investigation overall reported the following: Clinical and demographic metadata were provided uncurated, with the amount varying by source and participant.

V ends up 5 bases short and J 18 bases short, with an unmatched junction base count of 10. In the germline V gene, CDR1 corresponds to MNHEY and CDR2 to SVGEGT. Measured from the cysteine to the phenylalanine, the CDR3 is 13 residues long. Of the read, only the CDR3 DNA is kept; its 39 bases are in frame from base 1. As concerns this clone: Its antigen is unknown. No much larger clone exists at a distance of one base, and base qualities are not known.

Whole blood was collected in K2EDTA tubes by collaborating institutions according to the institutions' own protocols. For TCRbeta analysis, collaborators shipped samples in one of three forms: frozen whole blood, isolated PBMCs, or DNA extracted from either of those sample types. The immunoSEQ Assay, a bias-controlled multiplex PCR, was used to amplify TCRbeta CDR3 regions from genomic DNA. The original methods were these. The number of nucleated cells in each sample was estimated from the amplification of reference gene primers within the assay. To quantify the absolute abundance of each unique TCRbeta CDR3 rearrangement, sequence reads were collapsed and filtered. For each sample, productive Simpson clonality was calculated as the square root of Simpson's diversity index across productive rearrangements. Sourced from immuneACCESS, this table was stored by TCRdb with only in-frame sequences that have V and J called. A share of the clones is absent; for the studies checked, an unresolved V gene accounts for under half, and the remainder has no known explanation. D and trimming were read from the DNA, whereas the V and J calls and clone size are those reported in that table. This sample is represented by a few hundred thousand clones; 86% of them were singletons. The ten largest make up around 3% of the sample.

Here the chain combines TRBV6-2 or TRBV6-3 and TRBJ1-6, and 10 bases in between align with TRBD1. Sequencing was done on a sample of peripheral blood. This receptor was taken from a woman in her 30s with active or convalescent COVID-19. Here is the DNA: TGTGCCAGCAGTCGCCGGGACAGGGGCGACCACCACTTT. It is translated as CASSRRDRGDHHF.